The rows below give T cell receptor beta chains drawn from one sample of a study of T cells in Graves' hyperthyroidism and ophthalmopathy. TCRdb recomputed calls from the multiplex PCR reads with MiXCR, one row per CDR3 protein. Of 470,000 or so distinct CDR3 sequences in the sample, less than 25% are singletons; the top ten hold more than 20%. Sequenced input: blood. Every receptor here comes from a man between 18 and 35 years old with Graves' hyperthyroidism. Both conserved end residues are part of each CDR3. The D gene is left open where the match is weak. A row's size may be missing; if present it is once, few, many or a size class.

many	TRBJ2-7	TRBD1	TRBV27	TGTGCCAGCAGTCCCTCACAGGGGTGGTTTTACGAGCAGTACTTC	CASSPSQGWFYEQYF
-	TRBJ1-2	TRBD1	TRBV29-1	TGCAGCGCTATACGACAGGGTTTACACACCTTC	CSAIRQGLHTF
many	TRBJ2-7	TRBD1	TRBV18	TGTGCCAGCTCACGTGGGACAGGCTACGAGCAGTACTTC	CASSRGTGYEQYF
-	TRBJ2-5	TRBD2	TRBV6-1	TGTGCCAGCAGTCCACTAGCGAAACAAGAGACCCAGTACTTC	CASSPLAKQETQYF
many	TRBJ1-2	TRBD1	TRBV28	TGCGCCAGCAGCTCGGGACAGGGAGGCTATGGCTACACCTTC	CASSSGQGGYGYTF
many	TRBJ2-7	-	TRBV7-2	TGTGCCAGCGCGGGGACATCCTACGAGCAGTACTTC	CASAGTSYEQYF
many	TRBJ1-3	-	TRBV30	TGTGCCTGGAGTGTATTAAGGGGTGGAAACACCATATATTTT	CAWSVLRGGNTIYF
few	TRBJ2-2	TRBD1	TRBV19	TGTGCCAGTAGTATGGGGACAGATGCCACCGGGGAGCTGTTTTTT	CASSMGTDATGELFF
-	TRBJ2-7	-	TRBV5-1	TGCGCCAGCAGCTTGGACGCAGCTACCTACGAGCAGTACTTC	CASSLDAATYEQYF
many	TRBJ1-2	TRBD1	TRBV5-1	TGCGCCAGCAGCTTTGACAGGGGAGGAGGCTACACCTTC	CASSFDRGGGYTF
many	TRBJ2-7	-	TRBV27	TGTGCCAGCAGTTTTTGGGCCGACGGTGGAGAGCAGTACTTC	CASSFWADGGEQYF
many	TRBJ2-2	-	TRBV30	TGTGCCTGGAGTGTACTGCACACCGGGGAGCTGTTTTTT	CAWSVLHTGELFF
many	TRBJ2-7	TRBD2	TRBV30	TGTGCCTGGAGTCGGACTAGCGGGGGGTACGAGCAGTACTTC	CAWSRTSGGYEQYF
few	TRBJ2-3	-	TRBV11-2	TGTGCCAGCAGCGACCCGGGACTTAGCAATACAGATACGCAGTATTTT	CASSDPGLSNTDTQYF
-	TRBJ2-3	TRBD2	TRBV6-1	TGTGCCAGCAGCGCATCTAGCGGGGGGGCCTCAGATACGCAGTATTTT	CASSASSGGASDTQYF
few	TRBJ1-1	TRBD1	TRBV10-3	TGTGCCATCAGTGGTAAACAGGGGGGCACTGAAGCTTTCTTT	CAISGKQGGTEAFF
once	TRBJ2-7	TRBD1	TRBV28	TGTGCCAGCAGTTTAATTCAGGGGGTGAGGTCCGAGCAGTACTTC	CASSLIQGVRSEQYF
many	TRBJ1-2	-	TRBV25-1	TGTGCCAGCAGGAGAGACGGAGCTAACTATGGCTACACCTTC	CASRRDGANYGYTF
-	TRBJ1-5	-	TRBV7-2	TGTGCCAGCAGCGCGACCCAAGGCCAGCCCCGGCATTTT	CASSATQGQPRHF
many	TRBJ1-1	-	TRBV12-3/TRBV12-4	TGTGCCAGCAGTTTTCGGGGGGGGAACACTGAAGCTTTCTTT	CASSFRGGNTEAFF
-	TRBJ2-7	TRBD1	TRBV11-2	TGTGCCAGCAGCGTACCGGGACAGGTCCACGAGCAGTACTTC	CASSVPGQVHEQYF
many	TRBJ2-5	TRBD1	TRBV7-2	TGTGCCAGCAGCTTAGCTTGGACAGGGGGAGGCGAGACCCAGTACTTC	CASSLAWTGGGETQYF
once	TRBJ1-1	TRBD1	TRBV7-2	TGTGCCAGCAGCTTAGCCCCAGGGGGACTGAACACTGAAGCTTTCTTT	CASSLAPGGLNTEAFF
-	TRBJ1-5	-	TRBV11-2	TGTGCCAGCAGCTCTAGACCTGAGAGGATATATAGCAATCAGCCCCAGCATTTT	CASSSRPERIYSNQPQHF
many	TRBJ1-3	-	TRBV12-3/TRBV12-4	TGTGCCAGCAGTTTGTGGGGGGCGTTCGCAGGAAACACCATATATTTT	CASSLWGAFAGNTIYF
-	TRBJ1-3	-	TRBV29-1	TGCAGCGTTGAAGAGGGTTCCGGAGGAAACACCATATATTTT	CSVEEGSGGNTIYF
-	TRBJ1-2	TRBD1	TRBV28	TGTGCCAGCAGTTTGATACCGGGACAGGGAATTTATGGCTACACCTTC	CASSLIPGQGIYGYTF
many	TRBJ1-1	-	TRBV6-1	TGTGCCAGCAGTGCCTCGTGGGGGACAAACACTGAAGCTTTCTTT	CASSASWGTNTEAFF
-	TRBJ2-7	TRBD1	TRBV25-1	TGTGCCAGCACTTCAGGGGGCTGGTACGAGCAGTACTTC	CASTSGGWYEQYF
-	TRBJ1-1	-	TRBV12-3/TRBV12-4	TGTGCCAGCAGTTTAGAAGGGGCAGACGATGAAGCTTTCTTT	CASSLEGADDEAFF
many	TRBJ1-5	-	TRBV6-1	TGTGCCGCGACCTCCGGGGTTGGGCAGCCCCAGCATTTT	CAATSGVGQPQHF
many	TRBJ1-2	-	TRBV14	TGTGCCAGCAGCCAATTTGATCTGTATGGCTACACCTTC	CASSQFDLYGYTF
many	TRBJ1-1	-	TRBV12-3/TRBV12-4	TGTGCCAGCAGCTCAGCTAGGGCTCGTTCCTTAATGAACACTGAAGCTTTCTTT	CASSSARARSLMNTEAFF
many	TRBJ2-5	-	TRBV20-1	TGCAGCGCGTCGGAGTTTCAAGAGACCCAGTACTTC	CSASEFQETQYF
many	TRBJ1-5	-	TRBV28	TGTGCCAGCAGTCCCTCCTCCGTCATTGTGGAGCCCCAGCATTTT	CASSPSSVIVEPQHF
-	TRBJ1-2	-	TRBV27	TGTGCCAGCAGTTGGGGGGGCAATCATAACTATGGCTACACCTTC	CASSWGGNHNYGYTF
many	TRBJ1-3	-	TRBV30	TGTGCCTGGAGCCACCCCGGACGCTCTGGAAACACCATATATTTT	CAWSHPGRSGNTIYF
-	TRBJ2-6	-	TRBV5-1	TGCGCCAGCAGCGGAACCCTGGCTGGGGCCAACGTCCTGACTTTC	CASSGTLAGANVLTF
-	TRBJ2-2	-	TRBV6-1	TGTGCCAGCAGTAAACAGGGTTCCGGGGAGCTGTTTTTT	CASSKQGSGELFF
many	TRBJ2-7	TRBD2	TRBV24-1	TGTGCCACCAGTGACCTAGCGGGCTACGAGCAGTACTTC	CATSDLAGYEQYF
many	TRBJ2-7	-	TRBV29-1	TGCAGCGCCGCAGGGGTCCGAGGCTCCTACGAGCAGTACTTC	CSAAGVRGSYEQYF
many	TRBJ1-5	TRBD1	TRBV12-3/TRBV12-4	TGTGCCAGCAGTTCCGGACAGGGGGCCACGCCCCAGCATTTT	CASSSGQGATPQHF
many	TRBJ1-5	-	TRBV20-1	TGCAGTGCTAGTATCTCTTTGAGGAGTATGAGCAATCAGCCCCAGCATTTT	CSASISLRSMSNQPQHF
many	TRBJ1-5	TRBD1	TRBV6-6	TGTGCCAGCGGAGAGGGGGCTCAGCCCCAGCATTTT	CASGEGAQPQHF